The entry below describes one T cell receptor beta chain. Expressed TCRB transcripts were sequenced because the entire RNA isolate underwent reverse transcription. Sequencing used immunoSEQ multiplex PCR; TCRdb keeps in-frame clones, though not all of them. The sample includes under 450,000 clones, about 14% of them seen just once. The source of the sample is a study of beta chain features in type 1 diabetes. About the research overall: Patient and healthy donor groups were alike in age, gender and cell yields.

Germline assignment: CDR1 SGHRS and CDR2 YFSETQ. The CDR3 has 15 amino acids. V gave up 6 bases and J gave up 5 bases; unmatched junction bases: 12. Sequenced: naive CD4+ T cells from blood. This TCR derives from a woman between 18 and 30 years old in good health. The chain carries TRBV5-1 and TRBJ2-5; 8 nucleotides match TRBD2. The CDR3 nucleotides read TGCGCCAGCACCGACTGGACTAGCTCGTCGGAGACCCAGTACTTC. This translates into CASTDWTSSSETQYF.